These 25 T cell receptor beta chains were all obtained from the same sample, sequenced in a study of CD8 T cells in Susac syndrome. Reverse transcription of roughly 0.45 to 1 ug RNA used random hexamers. MiXCR was run by TCRdb on the immunoSEQ multiplex PCR reads, yielding one entry per CDR3 protein. The table lists about 430,000 distinct CDR3 sequences, approximately 85% of them singletons, with roughly 0.1% in the top ten. Sequenced input: CD8+ T cells from PBMCs. These receptors originate from a human donor with multiple sclerosis.

This clonotype was found a few times. V gene TRBV27 combines with J gene TRBJ2-2, with D possibly being TRBD1 (6 bases). Germline V CDR1 and CDR2: MNHEY, SMNVEV (reference sequence). The CDR3 is 14 amino acids. The V end was cut by 2 bases, the J end by 4 bases, with 8 bases between. This CDR3 is CASSLAGVTGELFF. CDR3 nucleotide sequence: TGTGCCAGCAGTTTAGCAGGGGTCACCGGGGAGCTGTTTTTT.

The count of this clonotype is one. The chain is built from TRBV7-9 and TRBJ1-1; D not resolved. Per germline, CDR1 SEHNR and CDR2 FQNEAQ (reference sequence). The CDR3 totals 13 residues. V dropped 4 bases and J dropped 7 bases, with 13 bases sitting between them. The CDR3 nucleotides are TGTGCCAGCAGCTCCCCAAGTGGAAATGAAGCTTTCTTT. Its translation is CASSSPSGNEAFF.

This chain links TRBV3-1 with TRBJ1-5; D gene unclear. CDR1 and CDR2 (germline): LGHDT, YNNKEL (reference sequence). The CDR3 spans 16 residues. The V end lost 1 base, the J end lost 3 bases, and 13 bases lay between the germline ends. CDR3 protein: CASSQGHGVNNQPQHF. DNA of the CDR3: TGTGCCAGCAGCCAAGGCCACGGAGTCAACAATCAGCCCCAGCATTTT.

CDR3 DNA sequence: TGCAGCGTTGAAGATCTTGGCAGGGTGAACACTGAAGCTTTCTTT. The encoded protein is CSVEDLGRVNTEAFF. The rearrangement uses TRBV29-1 and TRBJ1-1, with D tentatively TRBD1 (5 bases). Germline V gives CDR1 SQVTM, CDR2 ANQGSEA. The CDR3 is made up of 15 amino acids. Deletions cut 0 bases from V and 0 bases from J, with 11 bases between.

V is TRBV12-3 or TRBV12-4 and J is TRBJ2-7; 8 bases align to TRBD2. CDR3 length: 14 residues. The ends lost 7 bases at V and 2 bases at J; junction bases unmatched: 7. The CDR3 region is CASNREGNTYEQYF. The CDR3 bases are TGTGCCAGCAATCGGGAGGGCAATACCTACGAGCAGTACTTC.

About this clonotype: One end of the junction is discordant with germline, which a read error may explain. CDR3 coding DNA: TGCAGTGCAGACAGGTCCCCCCACCCCTTC. It specifies CSADRSPHPF. This rearrangement joins TRBV20-1 to TRBJ1-2, with a possible D match to TRBD1 (6 bases). The CDR3 runs 10 residues. The germline CDR1 and CDR2 sequences are DFQATT and SNEGSKA (reference sequence).

The chain is built from TRBV30 and TRBJ1-1; no definite D call. Germline V lookup: CDR1 GTSNPN, CDR2 SVGIG (reference sequence). The CDR3 is made up of 12 amino acids. V was clipped by 5 bases and J by 1 base, with 8 bases between them. For the CDR3, the DNA is TGTGCCTGGTCACCCTCGAACACTGAAGCTTTCTTT. Translation gives CAWSPSNTEAFF.

This clonotype was recorded a few times. The rearrangement uses TRBV6-2 or TRBV6-3 and TRBJ1-1; 12 nucleotides agree with TRBD1. Germline CDR1 is MNHEY and CDR2 is SVGEGT. This CDR3 has 17 amino acids. V lost 2 bases to trimming and J lost 5 bases; unmatched junction nucleotides: 9. This CDR3 is CASSYDPRDRGRTEAFF. In DNA, the CDR3 is TGTGCCAGCAGTTACGACCCCCGGGACAGGGGGCGGACTGAAGCTTTCTTT.

This chain links TRBV6-5 with TRBJ2-1; no clear D gene. In germline, CDR1 is MNHEY, CDR2 SVGAGI. The CDR3 sequence is 11 residues long. The germline V and J ends were trimmed by 5 bases and 6 bases, with 5 bases remaining between them. CDR3 in amino acids: CASSQTNEQFF. DNA for the CDR3: TGTGCCAGCAGTCAGACCAATGAGCAGTTCTTC.

The chain employs TRBV10-3 and TRBJ2-2, with a possible D match to TRBD1 (7 bases). In germline, CDR1 is ENHRY, CDR2 SYGVKD. The CDR3 spans 14 residues. The V end lost 2 bases, the J end lost 6 bases, and 10 bases lay between the germline ends. The CDR3 spells CAISEQGGAGELFF. The CDR3 coding sequence is TGTGCCATCAGTGAGCAGGGGGGAGCCGGGGAGCTGTTTTTT.

The chain couples TRBV5-4 to TRBJ1-1; D may be TRBD1 (6 bases). Germline CDR1 SGHNT, CDR2 YYREEE (reference sequence). With 4 bases removed from V and 9 bases from J, the gap between germline ends came to 19 bases. CDR3 length: 14 residues. CDR3 amino acids: CASSLLGGLPQAFF. CDR3 nucleotides: TGTGCCAGCAGCCTACTAGGGGGGCTCCCGCAAGCTTTCTTT.

The gene calls are TRBV4-1 and TRBJ2-1; 7 nucleotides line up with TRBD2. This CDR3 is built from 16 residues. Looked up from germline, CDR1 is MGHRA and CDR2 is YSYEKL. V was clipped by 1 base and J by 3 bases; unmatched bases: 6. The CDR3 protein is CASSQAGTNIYNEQFF. CDR3 DNA sequence: TGCGCCAGCAGCCAAGCTGGGACTAATATCTACAATGAGCAGTTCTTC.

The chain combines TRBV19 with TRBJ2-5; D possibly corresponds to TRBD2 (5 bases). The CDR3 is 14 residues long. From germline, CDR1 is LNHDA and CDR2 SQIVND (reference sequence). Deletions cut 1 base from V and 4 bases from J, with 10 bases between. CDR3 nucleotides: TGTGCCAGTAGTATAGGCGACGGGGTAGAGACCCAGTACTTC. This translates into CASSIGDGVETQYF.

This chain connects TRBV27 to TRBJ2-7; 12 bases match TRBD1. There are 15 residues in the CDR3. Per germline, CDR1 MNHEY and CDR2 SMNVEV (reference sequence). V shed 5 bases, J shed 2 bases, and the junction held 4 bases outside the gene matches. CDR3 protein: CASSHGTGGTYEQYF. CDR3 nucleotide sequence: TGTGCCAGCAGTCATGGGACAGGGGGCACCTACGAGCAGTACTTC.

The chain employs TRBV18 and TRBJ2-7; D gene unclear. The CDR3 runs to 11 residues. CDR1 is KGHSH and CDR2 is LQKENI in the germline V gene. V gave up 6 bases and J gave up 5 bases, with 8 bases separating them. The CDR3 nucleotides are TGTGCCAGCTCTCCCTATGACGAGCAGTACTTC. It specifies CASSPYDEQYF.

The J gene is TRBJ1-2, the V gene TRBV27, with 9 bases aligning to TRBD1. CDR1 MNHEY and CDR2 SMNVEV come from the germline V gene (reference sequence). The CDR3 contains 16 residues. J was trimmed by 1 base and V by 3 bases; bases with no gene match: 6. The CDR3 loop reads CASSFSGQGSNYGYTF. The CDR3 DNA sequence: TGTGCCAGCAGTTTTTCGGGACAGGGCAGTAACTATGGCTACACCTTC.

The rearrangement links TRBV6-1 to TRBJ1-1; D uncertain. Germline assignment: CDR1 MNHNS and CDR2 SASEGT. This CDR3 contains 14 residues. V dropped 2 bases and J dropped 6 bases, with 13 bases sitting between them. DNA for the CDR3: TGTGCCAGCAGTGAAATAGGTCAGGCGTCTGAAGCTTTCTTT. Translation gives CASSEIGQASEAFF.

The chain has TRBV19 and TRBJ1-1; tentative D call: TRBD1 (5 bases). The CDR3 spans 16 residues. Per the germline V gene, CDR1 is LNHDA and CDR2 is SQIVND (reference sequence). The V end lost 7 bases, the J end lost 5 bases, and 23 bases lay between the germline ends. CDR3 in amino acids: CASTRTYFRESTEAFF. The CDR3 nucleotides read TGTGCCAGTACCAGGACCTACTTCAGGGAATCAACTGAAGCTTTCTTT.

V and J are TRBV20-1 and TRBJ2-3, with a tentative D call TRBD1 (5 bases). This CDR3 is 15 amino acids long. The germline V gene encodes CDR1 DFQATT and CDR2 SNEGSKA (reference sequence). V was clipped by 1 base and J by 0 bases, with 11 bases between them. CDR3 region: CSARGQRLSTDTQYF. DNA for the CDR3: TGCAGTGCTAGAGGACAGAGGCTTAGCACAGATACGCAGTATTTT.

The chain uses TRBV19 and TRBJ2-3; D remains unclear. V was cut by 0 bases and J by 1 base, with 14 bases left in between. The CDR3 totals 17 residues. From germline, CDR1 is LNHDA and CDR2 SQIVND (reference sequence). CDR3 amino acids: CASSIELGPGGTDTQYF. The CDR3 nucleotides read TGTGCCAGTAGTATAGAGCTCGGGCCGGGCGGCACAGATACGCAGTATTTT. The full variable domain, rest sourced from reference TRBV19 and TRBJ2-3, is DGGITQSPKYLFRKEGQNVTLSCEQNLNHDAMYWYRQDPGQGLRLIYYSQIVNDFQKGDIAEGYSVSREKKESFPLTVTSAQKNPTAFYLCASSIELGPGGTDTQYFGPGTRLTVL.

A word on this clonotype: One junction end disagrees with the germline gene, perhaps due to a read error. The chain couples TRBV5-1 to TRBJ2-1; D is unresolved. The CDR3 totals 18 residues. Germline CDR1 SGHRS, CDR2 YFSETQ. The DNA of the CDR3 is TGCGCCAGCAGCCCTCTTTGGTACTCACTATACTCCGACAATGAGCAGTTCTTC. Translating it yields CASSPLWYSLYSDNEQFF. The complete variable domain, with remaining parts taken from reference TRBV5-1 and TRBJ2-1, reads KAGVTQTPRYLIKTRGQQVTLSCSPISGHRSVSWYQQTPGQGLQFLFEYFSETQRNKGNFPGRFSGRQFSNSRSEMNVSTLELGDSALYLCASSPLWYSLYSDNEQFFGPGTRLTVL.

The chain couples TRBV7-9 to TRBJ1-5; D not certain. V was trimmed by 5 bases and J by 0 bases, leaving 11 bases between them. Germline V lookup: CDR1 SEHNR, CDR2 FQNEAQ (reference sequence). The CDR3 is 15 amino acids. The CDR3 sequence: CASSRRYYSNQPQHF. The CDR3 DNA follows: TGTGCCAGCAGCCGGCGGTACTATAGCAATCAGCCCCAGCATTTT.

This sequence joins TRBV4-1 and TRBJ2-1, with 10 bases that match TRBD1. Germline CDR1 and CDR2: MGHRA and YSYEKL. Trimming took 4 bases from V and 4 from J; bases not matched to a gene: 1. The CDR3 covers 14 residues. The CDR3 loop is CASSRDRGYNEQFF. The CDR3 DNA sequence: TGCGCCAGCAGCCGGGACAGGGGTTACAATGAGCAGTTCTTC.

This sequence joins TRBV15 and TRBJ1-1; D might be TRBD1 (5 bases). This CDR3 region has 17 residues. V was trimmed by 4 bases and J by 1 base, leaving 19 bases between them. From germline, CDR1 is LNHNV and CDR2 YYDKDF (reference sequence). The CDR3 protein is CATSTLWDDPGNTEAFF. The DNA for the CDR3 is TGTGCCACCAGCACACTATGGGACGACCCAGGGAACACTGAAGCTTTCTTT.

The V and J genes are TRBV27 and TRBJ2-7, with 10 bases matching TRBD2. CDR3 size: 16 residues. Germline V gives CDR1 MNHEY, CDR2 SMNVEV (reference sequence). V trimming: 2 bases; J trimming: 7 bases; junction bases outside the gene matches: 11. CDR3 amino acids: CASSLVLPSGRSEQYF. DNA for the CDR3: TGTGCCAGCAGTTTAGTGCTCCCTAGCGGGAGATCTGAGCAGTACTTC.